This TCR beta chain was captured in a study of T-cell memory formation after mild COVID-19. TCRdb recomputed calls from the 5' RACE reads with MiXCR, one row per CDR3 protein. Of roughly 320,000 distinct CDR3 sequences in the sample, under 30% are singletons; the top ten hold roughly 13%. In germline, CDR1 is SNHLY, CDR2 FYNNEI. The V and J ends lost 6 bases and 4 bases, in that order; junction bases with no gene match: 8. The CDR3 length is 15 residues. V usage is TRBV2 and J usage is TRBJ2-3; 9 positions match TRBD2. The TCR originated in an adult woman who had mild COVID-19 (a few samples of this study predate the infection). Cell type and time point are not known. The sequenced sample consisted of PBMCs or a T cell subset sorted from them (not recorded which). The CDR3 nucleotides read TGTGCCAGCAGCAAGGGGACTAGCAGTTCAGATACGCAGTATTTT. Translated, it gives CASSKGTSSSDTQYF.